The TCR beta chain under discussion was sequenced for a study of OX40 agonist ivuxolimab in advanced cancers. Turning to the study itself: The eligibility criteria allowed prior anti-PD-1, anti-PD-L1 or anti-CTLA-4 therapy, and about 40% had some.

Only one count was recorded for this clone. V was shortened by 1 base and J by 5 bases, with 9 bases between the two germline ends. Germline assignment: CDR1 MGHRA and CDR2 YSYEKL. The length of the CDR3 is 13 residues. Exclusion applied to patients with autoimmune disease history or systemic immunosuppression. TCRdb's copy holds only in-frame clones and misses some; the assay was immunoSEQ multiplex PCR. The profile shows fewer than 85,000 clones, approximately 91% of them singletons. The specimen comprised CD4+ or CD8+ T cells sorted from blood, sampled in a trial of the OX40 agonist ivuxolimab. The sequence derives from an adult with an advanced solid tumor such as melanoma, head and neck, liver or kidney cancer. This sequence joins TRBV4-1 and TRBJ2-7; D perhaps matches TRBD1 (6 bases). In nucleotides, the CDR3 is TGCGCCAGCAGCCAAGTAGGGGGAAACGAGCAGTACTTC. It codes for CASSQVGGNEQYF.